What follows are 23 T cell receptor beta chains derived from one specimen sequenced in a study of cytomegalovirus exposure and HLA in healthy donors. Both 60 Vbeta primers and 13 Jbeta primers went into the PCR. TCRdb's table, derived via immunoSEQ multiplex PCR, lists solely in-frame clones and lacks some. The table records 150,000 to 200,000 clones, approximately 84% of them present only once. The sample comprised PBMCs. The receptors stem from a woman aged 25 to 39 in good health and CMV-seropositive.

This chain uses TRBV6-1 with TRBJ2-7, with TRBD2 matching 11 bases. This CDR3 contains 14 residues. The J segment lost 3 bases and the V segment lost 5 bases, leaving 3 bases of the junction unmatched. CDR1 and CDR2 from the germline V gene are MNHNS and SASEGT. The CDR3 reads CASSRTSGFYEQYF. The CDR3 DNA sequence: TGTGCCAGCAGTAGGACTAGCGGGTTCTACGAGCAGTACTTC.

The V gene is TRBV6-5, the J gene TRBJ2-7; 8 nucleotides line up with TRBD2. The V gene's germline CDR1 is MNHEY and CDR2 SVGAGI. V dropped 0 bases and J dropped 10; count of bases not matched to a gene: 2. The CDR3 has 12 amino acids. The CDR3 region is CASSYSGTSQYF. In nucleotides, the CDR3 is TGTGCCAGCAGTTACTCGGGGACTAGTCAGTACTTC.

The J gene is TRBJ1-2, the V gene TRBV6-1; D may be TRBD1 (5 bases). Germline loops: CDR1 MNHNS, CDR2 SASEGT. The CDR3 spans 14 residues. V shed 5 bases and J shed 7 bases, with 17 bases lying between them. The CDR3 DNA reads as TGTGCCAGCAGTTGGGGGGACCTACGGGCTGGCTACACCTTC. Protein: CASSWGDLRAGYTF.

This clone came up a few times. V usage is TRBV7-9 and J usage is TRBJ2-7, with D perhaps matching TRBD1 (7 bases). V dropped 1 base and J dropped 6 bases, with 19 bases sitting between them. This CDR3 is built from 16 residues. Germline V gene data show CDR1 as SEHNR and CDR2 as FQNEAQ (reference sequence). CDR3 DNA sequence: TGTGCCAGCAGCTTAGGACGGACCCTCCAGGGGGGCGAGCAGTACTTC. Amino acids: CASSLGRTLQGGEQYF.

The chain has TRBV7-9 and TRBJ2-1, with 7 bases lining up with TRBD2. CDR3 length: 14 residues. Germline assignment: CDR1 SEHNR and CDR2 FQNEAQ (reference sequence). The trim removed 1 base at V and 7 bases at J, leaving 4 bases unmatched. CDR3 loop: CASSLVSGMNEQFF. The DNA for the CDR3 is TGTGCCAGCAGCTTAGTAAGCGGGATGAATGAGCAGTTCTTC.

The chain links TRBV28 to TRBJ1-5; D perhaps matches TRBD1 (5 bases). CDR1 is MDHEN, CDR2 SYDVKM, per germline. CDR3 length: 14 residues. V was clipped by 2 bases and J by 6 bases, with 11 bases between them. CDR3 region: CASSLGGDAQPQHF. CDR3 DNA sequence: TGTGCCAGCAGTTTAGGGGGGGATGCTCAGCCCCAGCATTTT.

The table lists this clone with a count of one. This chain connects TRBV5-1 to TRBJ2-2, with 8 bases that match TRBD2. The CDR3 is 15 residues long. Trimming took 0 bases from V and 6 from J; bases not matched to a gene: 4. Looked up from germline, CDR1 is SGHRS and CDR2 is YFSETQ. The CDR3 nucleotides read TGCGCCAGCAGCTTGGACGGGGGGGGCGCCGGGGAGCTGTTTTTT. This gives the protein CASSLDGGGAGELFF. Filled out from reference TRBV5-1 and TRBJ2-2, the complete variable domain reads KAGVTQTPRYLIKTRGQQVTLSCSPISGHRSVSWYQQTPGQGLQFLFEYFSETQRNKGNFPGRFSGRQFSNSRSEMNVSTLELGDSALYLCASSLDGGGAGELFFGEGSRLTVL.

The V call is TRBV6-6, the J call TRBJ2-7; D unresolved. The CDR3 sequence is 11 residues long. V was pared by 6 bases and J by 3 bases, with 6 bases between. Germline V lookup: CDR1 MNHNY, CDR2 SVGAGI (reference sequence). The CDR3 protein is CASSRLYEQYF. In nucleotides, the CDR3 is TGTGCCAGCAGCCGACTCTACGAGCAGTACTTC.

This clone is a singleton in its sample. The gene calls are TRBV5-1 and TRBJ1-1; possibly TRBD1 for D (6 bases). Between the trimmed V and J ends, which lost 5 bases and 1 base, there was a span of 12 bases. Germline V lookup: CDR1 SGHRS, CDR2 YFSETQ. CDR3 length: 14 amino acids. CDR3 in amino acids: CASSISGANTEAFF. The CDR3 coding sequence is TGCGCCAGCAGTATCTCAGGGGCGAACACTGAAGCTTTCTTT.

This chain uses TRBV15 with TRBJ1-5; D gene ambiguous. This CDR3 contains 17 residues. Per the germline V gene, CDR1 is LNHNV and CDR2 is YYDKDF (reference sequence). V dropped 0 bases and J dropped 4 bases, with 16 bases sitting between them. As DNA, the CDR3 is TGTGCCACCAGCAGAGATACGCGGCCCTTCGGGAATCAGCCCCAGCATTTT. It encodes CATSRDTRPFGNQPQHF.

The genes are TRBV19 and TRBJ2-7, with TRBD2 identical over 9 bases. The ends lost 4 bases at V and 6 bases at J; junction bases unmatched: 7. CDR1 and CDR2 from the germline V gene are LNHDA and SQIVND (reference sequence). The CDR3 totals 14 residues. CDR3 protein: CASSTPGLATEQYF. DNA for the CDR3: TGTGCCAGTAGTACCCCGGGACTAGCTACCGAGCAGTACTTC.

In the case of this clone: A junction boundary mismatches the germline segment, possibly from a read error. The chain uses TRBV7-9 and TRBJ2-1; 10 nucleotides line up with TRBD2. CDR3 length: 17 amino acids. The germline CDR1 and CDR2 sequences are SEHNR and FQNEAQ (reference sequence). The CDR3 bases are TGTTCCAGCAGCTTCGGTACACTAGCGGGGTCTTACAATGAGCAGTTCTTC. It translates to CSSSFGTLAGSYNEQFF.

This clone was counted once. The gene calls are TRBV7-9 and TRBJ1-3; 7 nucleotides agree with TRBD1. J lost 1 base, V lost 5 bases, and 8 bases had no gene match. Germline CDR1 reads SEHNR; CDR2 reads FQNEAQ (reference sequence). This CDR3 has 16 residues. The CDR3 reads CASSPGQLPSGNTIYF. The CDR3, as DNA: TGTGCCAGCAGCCCGGGACAGTTGCCTTCTGGAAACACCATATATTTT.

This chain joins TRBV28 and TRBJ1-1; weak D call: TRBD1 (6 bases). In germline, CDR1 is MDHEN, CDR2 SYDVKM. Trimming pared 7 bases from V and 5 bases from J, leaving 17 bases between. The length of the CDR3 is 14 residues. For the CDR3, the DNA is TGTGCCAGCAATCCCCCGCAGGGGCAAACTGAAGCTTTCTTT. Translation gives CASNPPQGQTEAFF.

The chain uses TRBV15 and TRBJ2-7, with TRBD2 identical over 10 bases. CDR1 LNHNV and CDR2 YYDKDF come from the germline V gene (reference sequence). The CDR3 length is 16 residues. Trimming took 0 bases from V and 4 from J; bases not matched to a gene: 6. In nucleotides, the CDR3 is TGTGCCACCAGCAGAGATCTAAGGACTAGCGGTTACGAGCAGTACTTC. Translation: CATSRDLRTSGYEQYF.

The chain links TRBV19 to TRBJ1-4, with D unresolved. Germline loops: CDR1 LNHDA, CDR2 SQIVND (reference sequence). This CDR3 contains 13 residues. V gave up 8 bases and J gave up 6 bases, with 13 bases separating them. Written as DNA, the CDR3 is TGTGCCAGTGGCCCACAGCTCCATGAAAAACTGTTTTTT. Encoded protein: CASGPQLHEKLFF.

A few counts support this clone. The chain has TRBV7-9 and TRBJ2-1; D is unclear. There are 14 residues in the CDR3. V was clipped by 3 bases and J by 2 bases, with 8 bases between them. Germline CDR1 SEHNR, CDR2 FQNEAQ (reference sequence). CDR3 sequence: CASSFDGAYNEQFF. The CDR3 DNA reads as TGTGCCAGCAGCTTCGACGGAGCCTACAATGAGCAGTTCTTC.

The V call is TRBV9, the J call TRBJ2-7, with D unclear. The germline V and J ends were trimmed by 0 bases and 7 bases, with 20 bases remaining between them. Per the germline V gene, CDR1 is SGDLS and CDR2 is YYNGEE. The CDR3 loop spans 16 amino acids. CDR3 amino acids: CASSVGTVPLRIEQYF. The CDR3 DNA is TGTGCCAGCAGCGTAGGCACGGTTCCCTTGAGGATAGAGCAGTACTTC. The full variable domain, with the rest looked up from reference TRBV9 and TRBJ2-7, is DSGVTQTPKHLITATGQRVTLRCSPRSGDLSVYWYQQSLDQGLQFLIQYYNGEERAKGNILERFSAQQFPDLHSELNLSSLELGDSALYFCASSVGTVPLRIEQYFGPGTRLTVT.

The chain joins TRBV28 to TRBJ2-7, with D possibly being TRBD1 (6 bases). Germline CDR1 MDHEN, CDR2 SYDVKM. The CDR3 runs 13 residues. The V end lost 5 bases, the J end lost 3 bases, and 11 bases lay between the germline ends. The CDR3 sequence is CASSPPDSYEQYF. DNA for the CDR3: TGTGCCAGCAGTCCCCCGGACAGCTACGAGCAGTACTTC.

The J gene is TRBJ2-5, the V gene TRBV2, with TRBD2 identical over 9 bases. CDR1 SNHLY and CDR2 FYNNEI come from the germline V gene. V dropped 2 bases and J dropped 4; count of bases not matched to a gene: 5. The CDR3 consists of 15 residues. This CDR3 reads CASSEPSGTGETQYF. In DNA, the CDR3 is TGTGCCAGCAGTGAACCTAGCGGGACGGGAGAGACCCAGTACTTC.

V is TRBV11-3 and J is TRBJ2-7; D remains ambiguous. Germline V lookup: CDR1 SGHNT, CDR2 YENEEA. The CDR3 contains 16 residues. V was shortened by 0 bases and J by 3 bases, with 15 bases between the two germline ends. The DNA for the CDR3 is TGTGCCAGCAGCTTAGATCGTCGTCCCTACTGCTACGAGCAGTACTTC. This codes for CASSLDRRPYCYEQYF. Using reference TRBV11-3 and TRBJ2-7 for the parts outside the CDR3, the full variable domain is EAGVVQSPRYKIIEKKQPVAFWCNPISGHNTLYWYLQNLGQGPELLIRYENEEAVDDSQLPKDRFSAERLKGVDSTLKIQPAELGDSAVYLCASSLDRRPYCYEQYFGPGTRLTVT.

The chain combines TRBV7-9 with TRBJ2-7; 14 bases are shared with TRBD2. This CDR3 contains 17 residues. Germline V gene sequence: CDR1 SEHNR, CDR2 FQNEAQ (reference sequence). Trimming at V came to 5 bases and at J to 2 bases, leaving 8 bases not matched to a gene. The DNA of the CDR3 is TGTGCCAGCAGCCGTGGGACTAGCGGGAGTTCGCCCTACGAGCAGTACTTC. Residues: CASSRGTSGSSPYEQYF.

This rearrangement joins TRBV10-3 to TRBJ1-5; 8 nucleotides line up with TRBD1. CDR1 and CDR2 from the germline V gene are ENHRY and SYGVKD. There are 14 residues in the CDR3. V dropped 6 bases and J dropped 6; count of bases not matched to a gene: 7. The CDR3 region has the DNA TGTGCCATCAGAGGACAGGGTAACGGTCAGCCCCAGCATTTT. This encodes CAIRGQGNGQPQHF.